Following are 26 T cell receptor beta chains from one sample sequenced in a study of blood T cell repertoires in COVID-19. Using immunoSEQ multiplex PCR, the repertoire was profiled, and TCRdb retains in-frame clones only, with some absent. The sample contains roughly 290,000 clones, around four fifths of which appear only once. Sequencing was done on a sample of peripheral blood. These TCRs come from a woman aged 45-59 years with active or convalescent COVID-19.

V usage is TRBV27 and J usage is TRBJ2-7; TRBD1 is a possible D gene (6 bases). The CDR3 has 12 residues. CDR1 is MNHEY, CDR2 SMNVEV, per germline (reference sequence). Trimming took 5 bases from V and 4 from J, leaving 9 bases between them. CDR3 amino acids: CASSPTGYEQYF. As DNA, the CDR3 is TGTGCCAGCAGTCCCACAGGGTACGAGCAGTACTTC.

In its sample, this clone was seen a few times. The chain has TRBV3-1 (or the pseudogene TRBV3-2) and TRBJ1-5; D is unresolved. The V gene lost 0 bases and the J gene lost 7 bases, with 13 bases spanning the gap. The CDR3 contains 15 residues. Per germline, CDR1 LGHDT and CDR2 YNNKEL (reference sequence). CDR3 sequence reads: CASSQDQLSGQPQHF. The CDR3 nucleotides are TGTGCCAGCAGCCAAGATCAGCTCTCGGGACAGCCCCAGCATTTT.

J is TRBJ2-1 and V is TRBV7-2; 11 bases are a match to TRBD2. The CDR3 contains 14 residues. The germline V gene has CDR1 SGHTA and CDR2 FQGNSA. The V segment lost 6 bases and the J segment 7 bases; nucleotides outside the gene matches: 5. The CDR3 spells CASSIAGGGNEQFF. The DNA for the CDR3 is TGTGCCAGCAGTATAGCGGGAGGGGGTAATGAGCAGTTCTTC.

The chain is built from TRBV7-8 and TRBJ1-2; 9 nucleotides agree with TRBD1. V lost 5 bases to trimming and J lost 4 bases; unmatched junction nucleotides: 5. The CDR3 runs to 14 residues. Per the germline V gene, CDR1 is SGHVS and CDR2 is FQNEAQ. The CDR3 region is CASSVTGGGYGYTF. The DNA of the CDR3 is TGTGCCAGCAGCGTAACAGGGGGCGGCTATGGCTACACCTTC.

The chain joins TRBV7-9 to TRBJ2-1; D remains ambiguous. This CDR3 region has 14 residues. The V gene's germline CDR1 is SEHNR and CDR2 FQNEAQ (reference sequence). V lost 1 base and J 7 bases, leaving 11 bases between the germline ends. The CDR3 sequence is CASSLVGFSNEQFF. The CDR3 nucleotides are TGTGCCAGCAGCTTAGTTGGCTTCTCTAATGAGCAGTTCTTC. Combining the CDR3 with reference TRBV7-9 and TRBJ2-1 gives the whole variable domain DTGVSQNPRHKITKRGQNVTFRCDPISEHNRLYWYRQTLGQGPEFLTYFQNEAQLEKSRLLSDRFSAERPKGSFSTLEIQRTEQGDSAMYLCASSLVGFSNEQFFGPGTRLTVL.

The chain is built from TRBV18 and TRBJ1-1; D is unresolved. V dropped 1 base and J dropped 6 bases, with 9 bases sitting between them. The CDR3 extends over 13 amino acids. From germline, CDR1 is KGHSH and CDR2 LQKENI. The CDR3, as DNA: TGTGCCAGCTCACCACTTACCCAGGCTGAAGCTTTCTTT. Its protein is CASSPLTQAEAFF.

The CDR3 DNA is TGTGCCAGCAGCCAAGGGGGGGCGAACACTGAAGCTTTCTTT. Its protein product is CASSQGGANTEAFF. The gene calls are TRBV7-2 and TRBJ1-1; tentative D call: TRBD1 (6 bases). V shed 5 bases and J shed 1 base, with 11 bases lying between them. CDR3 length: 14 amino acids. The germline V gene has CDR1 SGHTA and CDR2 FQGNSA.

The chain combines TRBV7-2 with TRBJ1-1; tentatively, D is TRBD1 (6 bases). V was pared by 6 bases and J by 4 bases, with 18 bases between. CDR3 length equals 15 residues. Per germline, CDR1 SGHTA and CDR2 FQGNSA. In DNA form, the CDR3 reads TGTGCCAGCAGTCAAGGGGGGGACACTTCCACTGAAGCTTTCTTT. It translates to CASSQGGDTSTEAFF. Filled out from reference TRBV7-2 and TRBJ1-1, the complete variable domain reads GAGVSQSPSNKVTEKGKDVELRCDPISGHTALYWYRQSLGQGLEFLIYFQGNSAPDKSGLPSDRFSAERTGGSVSTLTIQRTQQEDSAVYLCASSQGGDTSTEAFFGQGTRLTVV.

The chain employs TRBV11-3 and TRBJ2-2; D may be TRBD2 (5 bases). With 0 bases removed from V and 8 bases from J, the gap between germline ends came to 7 bases. CDR3 length equals 13 residues. CDR1 is SGHNT and CDR2 is YENEEA in the germline V gene. The CDR3 region is CASSLERRGELFF. The DNA of the CDR3 is TGTGCCAGCAGCTTAGAGCGGAGGGGGGAGCTGTTTTTT.

The V gene is TRBV5-8, the J gene TRBJ2-1; 14 bases line up with TRBD2. The germline CDR1 and CDR2 sequences are SGHTS and YDEGEE. This CDR3 comprises 15 residues. Trimming at V came to 4 bases and at J to 7 bases, leaving 4 bases not matched to a gene. The CDR3 coding sequence is TGTGCCAGCAGCCTCGGGACTAGCGGGAGTAATGAGCAGTTCTTC. Translating gives CASSLGTSGSNEQFF.

This chain connects TRBV4-1 to TRBJ1-1, with 7 bases matching TRBD1. Trimming took 4 bases from V and 5 from J; bases not matched to a gene: 19. The CDR3 runs to 18 residues. Germline V gives CDR1 MGHRA, CDR2 YSYEKL. The CDR3 DNA sequence: TGCGCCAGCAGCCCTCACGGACAGGTTGGATTTCGGAAGACTGAAGCTTTCTTT. Residues: CASSPHGQVGFRKTEAFF.

The chain is built from TRBV19 and TRBJ1-6; possible D gene TRBD1, 5 bases. Germline V gene data show CDR1 as LNHDA and CDR2 as SQIVND (reference sequence). CDR3 length equals 14 residues. V was trimmed by 5 bases and J by 10 bases, leaving 15 bases between them. CDR3 loop: CASSAGGARSPLHF. The CDR3 DNA follows: TGTGCCAGTAGTGCTGGAGGGGCAAGGTCACCCCTCCACTTT.

A few counts support this clone. This chain joins TRBV15 and TRBJ1-1, with a tentative D call TRBD1 (6 bases). The V gene's germline CDR1 is LNHNV and CDR2 YYDKDF (reference sequence). The CDR3 spans 16 residues. The V and J ends lost 5 bases and 4 bases respectively, with 20 bases between them. CDR3 residues: CATSEERAGVGTEAFF. CDR3 DNA: TGTGCCACCAGCGAAGAGAGAGCAGGGGTAGGCACTGAAGCTTTCTTT.

This clone occurred a few times. The chain is built from TRBV28 and TRBJ1-5; TRBD1 might be the D (6 bases). Germline CDR1 and CDR2: MDHEN and SYDVKM. The CDR3 length is 12 residues. V lost 6 bases and J lost 7, with 10 bases in between. The DNA for the CDR3 is TGTGCCAGCAGGGTACAGGGACAGCCCCAGCATTTT. Residues: CASRVQGQPQHF.

V and J are TRBV12-5 and TRBJ1-3, with TRBD1 matching 7 bases. V lost 1 base, J lost 3 bases, and 3 bases stayed unmatched. The CDR3 sequence is 15 residues long. CDR1 is LGHNT and CDR2 is FRNRAP in the germline V gene. The CDR3 DNA follows: TGTGCTAGTGGTTTGGGACAGGGAGTTGGAAACACCATATATTTT. Amino acids: CASGLGQGVGNTIYF.

V usage is TRBV11-2 and J usage is TRBJ2-5, with 8 bases identical to TRBD1. From germline, CDR1 is SGHAT and CDR2 FQNNGV. This CDR3 comprises 14 residues. With V trimmed by 4 bases and J by 4 bases, 5 bases remained unmatched. The CDR3 sequence: CASSSDRGSETQYF. Written as DNA, the CDR3 is TGTGCCAGCAGCTCCGACAGGGGCTCAGAGACCCAGTACTTC.

The V and J genes are TRBV5-1 and TRBJ2-3; maybe TRBD1 (6 bases). Germline-derived CDR1 and CDR2 are SGHRS and YFSETQ. CDR3 length: 13 amino acids. V lost 5 bases and J 4 bases, leaving 11 bases between the germline ends. The CDR3 DNA sequence: TGCGCCAGCAGGATGCAGGGGTCAGATACGCAGTATTTT. Protein: CASRMQGSDTQYF.

V is TRBV27 and J is TRBJ2-1; 9 positions match TRBD2. The J segment lost 5 bases and the V segment lost 4 bases, leaving 9 bases of the junction unmatched. CDR1 and CDR2 from the germline V gene are MNHEY and SMNVEV (reference sequence). This CDR3 is built from 16 residues. For the CDR3, the DNA is TGTGCCAGCAGTTCCCGACTAGCGGATATACACAATGAGCAGTTCTTC. Translating it yields CASSSRLADIHNEQFF.

The chain carries TRBV7-6 and TRBJ2-7, with 7 nucleotides matching TRBD1. The germline gives CDR1 SGHVS, CDR2 FNYEAQ. This CDR3 is 17 amino acids long. Trimming took 4 bases from V and 2 from J; bases not matched to a gene: 14. As DNA, the CDR3 is TGTGCCAGCAGCTCGGACCCCGGGACAGCTACCCCCTACGAGCAGTACTTC. Its translation: CASSSDPGTATPYEQYF.

V and J are TRBV4-1 and TRBJ1-2; 7 bases agree with TRBD1. The CDR3 spans 15 residues. V gave up 2 bases and J gave up 0 bases; unmatched junction bases: 3. Germline CDR1 reads MGHRA; CDR2 reads YSYEKL. The CDR3 DNA reads TGCGCCAGCAGCCAACCAGGGACAGCTAACTATGGCTACACCTTC. Translated: CASSQPGTANYGYTF.

The chain uses TRBV28 and TRBJ2-2; 8 nucleotides match TRBD1. The CDR3 has 12 residues. Per the germline V gene, CDR1 is MDHEN and CDR2 is SYDVKM. V shed 6 bases, J shed 7 bases, and the junction held 1 base outside the gene matches. CDR3 protein: CASRTGVGELFF. The CDR3 coding sequence is TGTGCCAGCAGGACAGGGGTCGGGGAGCTGTTTTTT. The full variable domain, with the rest looked up from reference TRBV28 and TRBJ2-2, is DVKVTQSSRYLVKRTGEKVFLECVQDMDHENMFWYRQDPGLGLRLIYFSYDVKMKEKGDIPEGYSVSREKKERFSLILESASTNQTSMYLCASRTGVGELFFGEGSRLTVL.

CDR3 DNA: TGCGCCAGCAGCCTGAGACTAGCTAGTGAGCAGTTCTTC. This encodes CASSLRLASEQFF. J is TRBJ2-1 and V is TRBV4-1; 7 bases map to TRBD2. There are 13 residues in the CDR3. Germline assignment: CDR1 MGHRA and CDR2 YSYEKL. V lost 4 bases and J lost 9; bases outside the gene matches: 6.

V is TRBV2 and J is TRBJ1-3; D is possibly TRBD1 (6 bases). The V gene's germline CDR1 is SNHLY and CDR2 FYNNEI. Between the trimmed V and J ends, which lost 3 bases and 3 bases, there was a span of 9 bases. This CDR3 has 14 amino acids. DNA for the CDR3: TGTGCCAGCAGTGAGGCCAGGGGTGGAAACACCATATATTTT. This codes for CASSEARGGNTIYF.

The chain employs TRBV7-9 and TRBJ2-5; TRBD1 aligns across 10 bases. This CDR3 spans 16 amino acids. Germline CDR1 is SEHNR and CDR2 is FQNEAQ (reference sequence). Germline trimming cut 4 bases from V and 2 bases from J; bases unmatched to any gene: 7. CDR3 region: CASSWGPGQGQETQYF. CDR3 bases: TGTGCCAGCAGCTGGGGCCCGGGACAGGGGCAAGAGACCCAGTACTTC. Filled out from reference TRBV7-9 and TRBJ2-5, the complete variable domain reads DTGVSQNPRHKITKRGQNVTFRCDPISEHNRLYWYRQTLGQGPEFLTYFQNEAQLEKSRLLSDRFSAERPKGSFSTLEIQRTEQGDSAMYLCASSWGPGQGQETQYFGPGTRLLVL.

The chain carries TRBV10-3 and TRBJ1-6; 8 nucleotides align to TRBD1. The germline CDR1 and CDR2 sequences are ENHRY and SYGVKD. CDR3 length equals 15 residues. Trimming cost V 2 bases and J 10 bases; bases outside gene matches: 7. CDR3 DNA: TGTGCCATCAGTGAGGGACAGGGTCGTGCATCACCCCTCCACTTT. Protein: CAISEGQGRASPLHF.

V gene TRBV5-6 combines with J gene TRBJ1-1; unclear D gene. CDR3 length: 12 amino acids. CDR1 is SGHDT and CDR2 is YYEEEE in the germline V gene. With 1 base removed from V and 4 bases from J, the gap between germline ends came to 5 bases. CDR3 in DNA: TGTGCCAGCAGCTTGTTGGCCACTGAAGCTTTCTTT. Protein sequence: CASSLLATEAFF.